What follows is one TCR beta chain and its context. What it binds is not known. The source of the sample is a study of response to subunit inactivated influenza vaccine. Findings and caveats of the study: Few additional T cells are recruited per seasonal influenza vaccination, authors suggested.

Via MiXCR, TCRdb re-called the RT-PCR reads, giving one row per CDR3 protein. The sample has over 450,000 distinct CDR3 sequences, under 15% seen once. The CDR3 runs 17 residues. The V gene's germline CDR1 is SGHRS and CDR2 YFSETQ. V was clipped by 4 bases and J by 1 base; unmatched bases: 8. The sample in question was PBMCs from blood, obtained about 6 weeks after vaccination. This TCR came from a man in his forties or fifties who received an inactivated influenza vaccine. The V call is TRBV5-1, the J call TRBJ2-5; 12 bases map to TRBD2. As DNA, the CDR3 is TGCGCCAGCAGCCCGCTAGCGGGAGGGCCTGGCCAAGAGACCCAGTACTTC. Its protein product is CASSPLAGGPGQETQYF.